This T cell receptor beta chain is drawn from a study of cytomegalovirus exposure and HLA in healthy donors. Germline V lookup: CDR1 SGHNT, CDR2 YENEEA. V lost 5 bases, J lost 0 bases, and 9 bases stayed unmatched. This CDR3 contains 19 residues. This clone was detected only once. 13 Jbeta primers and 60 Vbeta primers were used for the PCR. Sequencing was performed with immunoSEQ multiplex PCR; in TCRdb, only in-frame clones are kept and a portion is missing. This sample has fewer than 200,000 clones; over 80% occur once, and the top ten carry around 1.5%. This rearrangement joins TRBV11-3 to TRBJ2-6; 11 nucleotides line up with TRBD2. The sequenced material came from PBMCs. This receptor was identified in a man aged 45 to 65 in good health and CMV-seronegative. The CDR3 is CASSPRTSGLLSGANVLTF. Written as DNA, the CDR3 is TGTGCCAGCAGCCCGCGGACTAGCGGGCTCCTCTCTGGGGCCAACGTCCTGACTTTC.